This T cell receptor beta chain was documented in a study of blood T cell repertoires in COVID-19. Ages ranged from 18 to 89 years, with residence in some 25 US areas. Cohorts were determined from participant-reported clinical history. Two consecutive negative NP/OP PCR tests, clearance, or resolved symptoms defined Cohort 3 recovery. Germline trimming cut 4 bases from V and 4 bases from J; bases unmatched to any gene: 7. Germline CDR1 MNHEY, CDR2 SMNVEV (reference sequence). This CDR3 contains 16 residues. As processed by the authors: Cell counts per sample came from amplifying reference gene primers. Using immunoSEQ multiplex PCR, the repertoire was profiled, and TCRdb retains in-frame clones only, with some absent. The V and J calls and clone size were taken over from that table, and D and trimming were inferred from the DNA. The data show about 160,000 clones, about 85% seen once.

This sequence was found in a woman aged 45-59 years who had recovered from COVID-19. The sequenced sample was PBMCs or T cells enriched from blood (not recorded which). This chain joins TRBV27 and TRBJ2-1, with 10 bases matching TRBD2. The CDR3 coding sequence is TGTGCCAGCAGTTCCTATAGCGGGGGGTTTTACAATGAGCAGTTCTTC. Protein sequence: CASSSYSGGFYNEQFF.